This passage covers 17 T cell receptor beta chains from one sample sequenced in a study of blood T cell repertoires in COVID-19. Sequencing was performed with immunoSEQ multiplex PCR; in TCRdb, only in-frame clones are kept and a portion is missing. Of about 190,000 clones listed, 75% to 90% are singletons. Sequenced: peripheral blood. The receptor source for this set is a man between 60 and 75 years old with acute or convalescent COVID-19.

J is TRBJ2-7 and V is TRBV10-3; 10 positions match TRBD1. The length of the CDR3 is 12 residues. The germline CDR1 and CDR2 sequences are ENHRY and SYGVKD. The V segment lost 4 bases and the J segment 12 bases; nucleotides outside the gene matches: 6. The CDR3 sequence: CAISVGQGQRYF. As DNA, the CDR3 is TGTGCCATCAGTGTGGGACAGGGGCAGCGGTACTTC.

The chain uses TRBV5-1 and TRBJ1-2; 8 bases line up with TRBD1. The CDR3 has 15 residues. Germline loops: CDR1 SGHRS, CDR2 YFSETQ. J was trimmed by 4 bases and V by 0 bases; bases with no gene match: 5. The CDR3 loop reads CASSLDGQGGYGYTF. CDR3 bases: TGCGCCAGCAGCTTGGACGGACAGGGCGGCTATGGCTACACCTTC.

The V call is TRBV5-1, the J call TRBJ1-5; the match to TRBD1 covers 10 bases. This CDR3 contains 14 residues. Germline lookup yields CDR1 SGHRS and CDR2 YFSETQ. Trimming cost V 4 bases and J 6 bases; bases outside gene matches: 4. The CDR3 DNA reads TGCGCCAGCAGCCCCGGACAGGGGGGTCAGCCCCAGCATTTT. This encodes CASSPGQGGQPQHF.

As concerns this clone: Other nucleotide sequences from this sample produce the same CDR3. CDR3 loop: CASSVGLAGGTYNEQFF. The DNA for the CDR3 is TGTGCCAGCAGCGTAGGGCTCGCAGGGGGTACCTACAATGAGCAGTTCTTC. The rearrangement joins TRBV9 to TRBJ2-1, with 7 bases lining up with TRBD1. This CDR3 spans 17 amino acids. The junction had 8 bases not matched to a gene; V was cut back by 0 bases and J by 2 bases. Per the germline V gene, CDR1 is SGDLS and CDR2 is YYNGEE. Based on the CDR3 plus reference TRBV9 and TRBJ2-1, the full variable domain is DSGVTQTPKHLITATGQRVTLRCSPRSGDLSVYWYQQSLDQGLQFLIQYYNGEERAKGNILERFSAQQFPDLHSELNLSSLELGDSALYFCASSVGLAGGTYNEQFFGPGTRLTVL.

This clone showed up just a few times. The V gene is TRBV7-3, the J gene TRBJ1-1, with D perhaps TRBD1 (6 bases). With 5 bases removed from V and 0 bases from J, the gap between germline ends came to 13 bases. The length of the CDR3 is 15 residues. Germline CDR1 is SGHTA and CDR2 is FQGTGA. The CDR3 DNA sequence: TGTGCCAGCAGCCCAACGGGGGGCCTGAACACTGAAGCTTTCTTT. Protein sequence: CASSPTGGLNTEAFF.

The chain is built from TRBV7-2 and TRBJ2-1; D is unclear. Trimming removed 0 bases at V and 0 bases at J, with 6 bases between. CDR1 is SGHTA and CDR2 is FQGNSA in the germline V gene. CDR3 length: 15 amino acids. The CDR3 DNA reads as TGTGCCAGCAGCTTAGCAAGGAGCTCCTACAATGAGCAGTTCTTC. This translates into CASSLARSSYNEQFF.

The chain combines TRBV24-1 with TRBJ2-7, with 8 bases fitting TRBD1. This CDR3 contains 16 residues. Germline trimming cut 3 bases from V and 4 bases from J; bases unmatched to any gene: 10. Germline assignment: CDR1 KGHDR and CDR2 SFDVKD. The CDR3 bases are TGTGCCACCAGTGATCCCGGGACAGGCAACGAATACGAGCAGTACTTC. This sequence encodes CATSDPGTGNEYEQYF.

The chain is built from TRBV13 and TRBJ2-7; D possibly corresponds to TRBD2 (7 bases). Deletions cut 5 bases from V and 4 bases from J, with 21 bases between. Germline V gene data show CDR1 as PRHDT and CDR2 as FYEKMQ (reference sequence). The length of the CDR3 is 16 residues. The CDR3 sequence is CASSTPGGGEMYEQYF. For the CDR3, the DNA is TGTGCCAGCAGCACCCCAGGCGGGGGCGAGATGTACGAGCAGTACTTC.

The rearrangement joins TRBV7-3 to TRBJ1-5; 8 bases match TRBD1. The CDR3 contains 15 residues. V dropped 5 bases and J dropped 2; count of bases not matched to a gene: 5. Germline V CDR1 and CDR2: SGHTA, FQGTGA. CDR3 sequence: CASSNLDRGNQPQHF. In DNA form, the CDR3 reads TGTGCCAGCAGCAACCTGGACAGGGGCAATCAGCCCCAGCATTTT.

The V gene is TRBV3-1 (or the pseudogene TRBV3-2), the J gene TRBJ2-3, with D perhaps matching TRBD1 (7 bases). Germline CDR1 reads LGHDT; CDR2 reads YNNKEL (reference sequence). The CDR3 length is 17 residues. Between the trimmed V and J ends, which lost 3 bases and 0 bases, there was a span of 16 bases. CDR3 sequence (DNA): TGTGCCAGCAGCCAGACCCAGGGGGGACTTAGCACAGATACGCAGTATTTT. It codes for CASSQTQGGLSTDTQYF.

The J gene is TRBJ2-7, the V gene TRBV27, with a tentative D call TRBD1 (5 bases). V lost 4 bases and J 0 bases, leaving 13 bases between the germline ends. The length of the CDR3 is 15 residues. Germline V gives CDR1 MNHEY, CDR2 SMNVEV (reference sequence). CDR3 region: CASSSTDSSSYEQYF. The CDR3 nucleotides are TGTGCCAGCAGTTCCACCGACAGTAGCTCCTACGAGCAGTACTTC.

The chain carries TRBV10-3 and TRBJ2-7, with a weak D call TRBD1 (5 bases). V gave up 0 bases and J gave up 2 bases, with 5 bases separating them. This CDR3 is 13 amino acids long. Germline-derived CDR1 and CDR2 are ENHRY and SYGVKD. The CDR3 sequence is CAISESGAYEQYF. The CDR3 DNA follows: TGTGCCATCAGTGAGTCAGGGGCCTACGAGCAGTACTTC.

This chain joins TRBV4-3 and TRBJ1-3; 7 bases fit TRBD1. This CDR3 has 19 amino acids. The trim removed 0 bases at V and 3 bases at J, leaving 14 bases unmatched. The germline V gene has CDR1 LGHNA and CDR2 YSLEER. In DNA form, the CDR3 reads TGCGCCAGCAGCCAAGAAGTTCCCTTGGGGGCAGGGGGTGGAAACACCATATATTTT. Its translation is CASSQEVPLGAGGGNTIYF.

The J gene is TRBJ1-2, the V gene TRBV5-4; TRBD1 might be the D (6 bases). Trimming removed 4 bases at V and 1 base at J, with 11 bases between. The length of the CDR3 is 14 residues. Germline V gene sequence: CDR1 SGHNT, CDR2 YYREEE (reference sequence). The CDR3 nucleotides are TGTGCCAGCAGCCTCGGACAGATTAACTATGGCTACACCTTC. Residues: CASSLGQINYGYTF. Full variable domain (missing parts from reference TRBV5-4 and TRBJ1-2): ETGVTQSPTHLIKTRGQQVTLRCSSQSGHNTVSWYQQALGQGPQFIFQYYREEENGRGNFPPRFSGLQFPNYSSELNVNALELDDSALYLCASSLGQINYGYTFGSGTRLTVV.

The chain recombines TRBV9 with TRBJ2-2, with 9 bases matching TRBD2. J lost 6 bases, V lost 0 bases, and 6 bases had no gene match. CDR3 size: 16 residues. In germline, CDR1 is SGDLS, CDR2 YYNGEE. The CDR3 nucleotides read TGTGCCAGCAGCGTAGTTGGACTAGCGTCCCCCGGGGAGCTGTTTTTT. Translated, it gives CASSVVGLASPGELFF.

The chain links TRBV9 to TRBJ2-3; perhaps TRBD2 as D (6 bases). The CDR3 runs to 15 residues. Germline V gives CDR1 SGDLS, CDR2 YYNGEE. Deletions cut 0 bases from V and 3 bases from J, with 11 bases between. The DNA of the CDR3 is TGTGCCAGCAGCGTAGCTTGGAGGGGTACAGATACGCAGTATTTT. Its protein product is CASSVAWRGTDTQYF.

The V call is TRBV18, the J call TRBJ1-1; TRBD1 matches at 7 bases. V dropped 5 bases and J dropped 1; count of bases not matched to a gene: 7. The CDR3 spans 15 residues. Per germline, CDR1 KGHSH and CDR2 LQKENI. DNA of the CDR3: TGTGCCAGCTCAGGGACAGCGAGAGGGAACACTGAAGCTTTCTTT. It translates to CASSGTARGNTEAFF.